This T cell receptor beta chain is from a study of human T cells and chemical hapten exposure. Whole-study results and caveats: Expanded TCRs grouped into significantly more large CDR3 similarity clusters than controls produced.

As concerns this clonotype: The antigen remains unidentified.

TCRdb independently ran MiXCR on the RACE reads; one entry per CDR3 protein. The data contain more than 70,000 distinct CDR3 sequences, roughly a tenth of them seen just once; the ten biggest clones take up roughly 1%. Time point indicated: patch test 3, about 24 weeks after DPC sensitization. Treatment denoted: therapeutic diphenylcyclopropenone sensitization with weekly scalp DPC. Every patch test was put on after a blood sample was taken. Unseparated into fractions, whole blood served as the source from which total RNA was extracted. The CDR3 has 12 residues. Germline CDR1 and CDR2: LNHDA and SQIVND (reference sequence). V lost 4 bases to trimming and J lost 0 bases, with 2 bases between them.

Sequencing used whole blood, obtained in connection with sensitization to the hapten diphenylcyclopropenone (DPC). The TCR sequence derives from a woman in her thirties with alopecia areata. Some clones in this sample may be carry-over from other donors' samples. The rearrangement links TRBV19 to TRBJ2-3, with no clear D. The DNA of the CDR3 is TGTGCCAGTAGTAAAAGCACAGATACGCAGTATTTT. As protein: CASSKSTDTQYF.